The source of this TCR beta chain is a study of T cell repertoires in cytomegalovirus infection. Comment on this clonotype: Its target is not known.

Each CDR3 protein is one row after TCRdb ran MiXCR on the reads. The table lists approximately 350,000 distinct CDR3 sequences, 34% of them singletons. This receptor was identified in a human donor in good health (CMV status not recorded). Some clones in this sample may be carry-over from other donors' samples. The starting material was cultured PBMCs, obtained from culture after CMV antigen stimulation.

CDR3 sequence (DNA): TGTGCCAGCAGCCCAATTGGAGGCAATGAGCAGTTCTTC. Residues: CASSPIGGNEQFF. J is TRBJ2-1 and V is TRBV7-4; a possible D gene is TRBD2 (5 bases). V gave up 5 bases and J gave up 6 bases, with 11 bases separating them. The CDR3 totals 13 residues. Germline V gene data show CDR1 as SGHVT and CDR2 as SQSDAQ.